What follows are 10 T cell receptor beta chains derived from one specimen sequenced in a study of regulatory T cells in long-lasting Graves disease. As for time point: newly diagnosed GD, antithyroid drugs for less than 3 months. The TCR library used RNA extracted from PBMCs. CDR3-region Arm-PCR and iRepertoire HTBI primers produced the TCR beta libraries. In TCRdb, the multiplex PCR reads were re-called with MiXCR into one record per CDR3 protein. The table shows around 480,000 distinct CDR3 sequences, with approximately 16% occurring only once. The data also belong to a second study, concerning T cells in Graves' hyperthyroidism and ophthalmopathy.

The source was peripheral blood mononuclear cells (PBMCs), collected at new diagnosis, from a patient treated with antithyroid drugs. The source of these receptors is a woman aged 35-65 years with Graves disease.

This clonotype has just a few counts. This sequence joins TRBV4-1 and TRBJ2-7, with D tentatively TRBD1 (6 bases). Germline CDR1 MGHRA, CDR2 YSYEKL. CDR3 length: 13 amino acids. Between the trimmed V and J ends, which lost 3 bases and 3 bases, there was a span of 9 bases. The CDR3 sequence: CASSHGQLYEQYF. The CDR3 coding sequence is TGCGCCAGCAGCCACGGACAGCTCTACGAGCAGTACTTC.

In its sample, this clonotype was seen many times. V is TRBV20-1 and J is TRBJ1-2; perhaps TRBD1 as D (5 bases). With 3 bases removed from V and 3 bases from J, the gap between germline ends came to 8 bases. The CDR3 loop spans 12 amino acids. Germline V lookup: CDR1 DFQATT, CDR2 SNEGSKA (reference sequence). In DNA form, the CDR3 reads TGCAGTGCTAGGGGGGGAGACTATGGCTACACCTTC. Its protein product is CSARGGDYGYTF.

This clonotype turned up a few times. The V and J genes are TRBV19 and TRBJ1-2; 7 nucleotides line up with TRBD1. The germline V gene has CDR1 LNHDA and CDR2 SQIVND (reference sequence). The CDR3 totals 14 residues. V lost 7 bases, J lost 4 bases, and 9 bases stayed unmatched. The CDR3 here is CASISGDRGYGYTF. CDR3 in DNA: TGTGCCAGTATAAGCGGGGACAGAGGCTATGGCTACACCTTC.

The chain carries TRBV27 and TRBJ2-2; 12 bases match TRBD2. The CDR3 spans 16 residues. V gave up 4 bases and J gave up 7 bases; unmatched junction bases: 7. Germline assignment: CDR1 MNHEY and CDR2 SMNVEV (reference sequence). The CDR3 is CASSSRTSGNLGELFF. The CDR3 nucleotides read TGTGCCAGCAGTTCTCGGACTAGCGGGAATCTCGGGGAGCTGTTTTTT.

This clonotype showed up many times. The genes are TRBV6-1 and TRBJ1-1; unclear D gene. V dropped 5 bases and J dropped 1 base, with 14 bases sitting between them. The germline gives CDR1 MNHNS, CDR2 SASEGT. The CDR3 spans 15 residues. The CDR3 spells CASSPRSLGNTEAFF. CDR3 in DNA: TGTGCCAGCAGTCCGCGGAGCTTGGGGAACACTGAAGCTTTCTTT.

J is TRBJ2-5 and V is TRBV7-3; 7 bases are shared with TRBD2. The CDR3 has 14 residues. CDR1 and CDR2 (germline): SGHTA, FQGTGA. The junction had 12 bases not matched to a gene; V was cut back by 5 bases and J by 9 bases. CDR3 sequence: CASSPGGSGSAQYF. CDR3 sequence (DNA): TGTGCCAGCAGCCCCGGGGGGTCGGGGTCAGCCCAGTACTTC. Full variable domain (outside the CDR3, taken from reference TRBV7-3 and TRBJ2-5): GAGVSQTPSNKVTEKGKYVELRCDPISGHTALYWYRQSLGQGPEFLIYFQGTGAADDSGLPNDRFFAVRPEGSVSTLKIQRTERGDSAVYLCASSPGGSGSAQYFGPGTRLLVL.

CDR3 DNA: TGTGCCAGCAGACCACAGGCCCACGCCTACGAGCAGTACTTC. It is translated as CASRPQAHAYEQYF. V and J are TRBV6-2 or TRBV6-3 and TRBJ2-7, with a possible D match to TRBD1 (5 bases). CDR1 is MNHEY and CDR2 is SVGEGT in the germline V gene. This CDR3 spans 14 amino acids. V lost 6 bases, J lost 2 bases, and 14 bases lay in between.

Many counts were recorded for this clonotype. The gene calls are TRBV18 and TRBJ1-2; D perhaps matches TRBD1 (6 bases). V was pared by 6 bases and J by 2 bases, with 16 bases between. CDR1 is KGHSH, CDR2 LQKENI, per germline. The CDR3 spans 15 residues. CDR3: CASSPKRTENYGYTF. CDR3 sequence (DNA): TGTGCCAGCTCCCCTAAGAGGACAGAAAACTATGGCTACACCTTC.

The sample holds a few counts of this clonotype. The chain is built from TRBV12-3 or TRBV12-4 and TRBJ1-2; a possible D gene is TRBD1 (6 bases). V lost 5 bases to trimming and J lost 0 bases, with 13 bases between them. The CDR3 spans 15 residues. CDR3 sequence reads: CASSLTGRANYGYTF. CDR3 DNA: TGTGCCAGCAGTCTAACAGGGAGAGCTAACTATGGCTACACCTTC.

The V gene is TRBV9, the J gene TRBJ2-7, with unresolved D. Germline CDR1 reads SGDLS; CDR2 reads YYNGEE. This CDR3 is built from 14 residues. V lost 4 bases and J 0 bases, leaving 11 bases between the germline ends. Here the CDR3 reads CASSPRPSSYEQYF. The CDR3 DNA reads TGTGCCAGCAGCCCCCGACCTAGCTCCTACGAGCAGTACTTC.